This T cell receptor beta chain came from a study of T cells in Graves' hyperthyroidism and ophthalmopathy. It was RNA transcripts that yielded the amplified TCR beta CDR3 regions. First-round RT-PCR with HTBI primers amplified the TCR CDR3 region. In TCRdb, the multiplex PCR reads were re-called with MiXCR into one record per CDR3 protein. The data show under 300,000 distinct CDR3 sequences, with more than 14% seen just once and roughly 14% held by the top ten. Sample collection date corresponds to first hyperthyroidism diagnosis, prior to any ophthalmopathy symptoms. This CDR3 has 16 residues. Trimming removed 1 base at V and 0 bases at J, with 8 bases between. Germline CDR1 and CDR2: SGHRS and YFSETQ.

The V call is TRBV5-1, the J call TRBJ2-6; D uncertain. Source material: blood. This sequence originates from a woman in her 40s with Graves' hyperthyroidism that later progressed to Graves' ophthalmopathy. This CDR3 is CASSLSADSGANVLTF. The CDR3, as DNA: TGCGCCAGCAGCTTGTCGGCAGACTCTGGGGCCAACGTCCTGACTTTC.